This TCR beta chain came from a study of T cell responses to AZD1222 COVID-19 vaccine. The CDR3 extends over 15 amino acids. The V gene lost 6 bases and the J gene lost 5 bases, with 19 bases spanning the gap. Germline CDR1 is LNHDA and CDR2 is SQIVND (reference sequence). Repertoires were generated with immunoSEQ multiplex PCR, while TCRdb's copy carries only in-frame clones and drops some. The sample has around 70,000 clones, 70% to 90% seen once. The clonotype comes from an adult who received the AZD1222 COVID-19 vaccine. The chain uses TRBV19 and TRBJ1-1; possible D gene TRBD1, 5 bases. The sample consisted of peripheral blood, taken 28 days after the second AZD1222 dose. This CDR3 is CASRERPGLWTEAFF. CDR3 nucleotide sequence: TGTGCCAGTAGGGAACGACCAGGGTTATGGACTGAAGCTTTCTTT.